This T cell receptor (beta chain) was profiled in a study of shared clonotypes between healthy human individuals. As for the study in general: Contributing individuals were a couple of females and three males aged 18 to 49. The study, taken as a whole, reports: Blood alone was sampled, and tissue repertoires likely differ.

Researchers divided each subset's genomic DNA evenly across several immunoSEQ plates. Sequenced by immunoSEQ multiplex PCR; TCRdb stores in-frame clones only, minus some. The table records hundreds of thousands of clones, 74% of them present only once. This clone has a single count. What it binds is unknown. Caucasian adults living in Nashville, Tennessee, provided all samples. CDR1 is SGHNT, CDR2 YYREEE, per germline (reference sequence). CDR3 length: 15 amino acids. Trimming took 0 bases from V and 2 from J, leaving 6 bases between them. V gene TRBV5-4 combines with J gene TRBJ2-6, with D uncertain. Sequenced input: memory CD4+ T cells sorted from blood. Specified subset: CD45RA-negative fraction. The sequence was obtained from a man aged 25-45 years in good health. The CDR3 DNA sequence: TGTGCCAGCAGCTTGGGAGTGGCTGGGGCCAACGTCCTGACTTTC. It translates to CASSLGVAGANVLTF.